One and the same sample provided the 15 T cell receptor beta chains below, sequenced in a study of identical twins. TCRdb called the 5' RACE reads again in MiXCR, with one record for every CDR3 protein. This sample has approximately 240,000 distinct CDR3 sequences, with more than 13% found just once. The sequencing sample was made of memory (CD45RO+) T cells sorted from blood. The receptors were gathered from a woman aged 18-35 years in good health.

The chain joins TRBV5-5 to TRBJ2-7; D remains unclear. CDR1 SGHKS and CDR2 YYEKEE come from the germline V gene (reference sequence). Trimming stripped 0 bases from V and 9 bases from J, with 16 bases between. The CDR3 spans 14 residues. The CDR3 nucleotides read TGTGCCAGCAGCTTGGCCCGAGGCGATTTAGGGCAGTACTTC. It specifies CASSLARGDLGQYF.

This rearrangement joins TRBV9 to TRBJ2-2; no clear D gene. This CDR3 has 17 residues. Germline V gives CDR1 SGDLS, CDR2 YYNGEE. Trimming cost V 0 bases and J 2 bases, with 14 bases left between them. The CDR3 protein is CASSVVGNSRNTGELFF. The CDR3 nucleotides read TGTGCCAGCAGCGTAGTGGGTAACAGTCGTAACACCGGGGAGCTGTTTTTT.

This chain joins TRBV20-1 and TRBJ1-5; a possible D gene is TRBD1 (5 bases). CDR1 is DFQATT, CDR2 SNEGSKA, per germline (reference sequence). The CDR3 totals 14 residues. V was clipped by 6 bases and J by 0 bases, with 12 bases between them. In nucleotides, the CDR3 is TGCAGTGCAACAAAGGGGAATAGCAATCAGCCCCAGCATTTT. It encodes CSATKGNSNQPQHF.

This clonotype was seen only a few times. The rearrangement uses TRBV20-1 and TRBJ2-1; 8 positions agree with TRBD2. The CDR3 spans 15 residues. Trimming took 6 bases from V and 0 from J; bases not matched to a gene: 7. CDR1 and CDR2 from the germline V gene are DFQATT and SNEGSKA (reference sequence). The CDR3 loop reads CSAPGLGSSYNEQFF. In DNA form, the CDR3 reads TGCAGTGCCCCGGGACTAGGGAGCTCCTACAATGAGCAGTTCTTC.

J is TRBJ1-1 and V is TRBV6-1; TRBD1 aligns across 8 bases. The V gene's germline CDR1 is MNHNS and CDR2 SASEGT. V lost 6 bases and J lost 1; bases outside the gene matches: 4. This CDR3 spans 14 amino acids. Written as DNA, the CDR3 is TGTGCCAGCAGACCCGGACAGGGGAACACTGAAGCTTTCTTT. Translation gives CASRPGQGNTEAFF.

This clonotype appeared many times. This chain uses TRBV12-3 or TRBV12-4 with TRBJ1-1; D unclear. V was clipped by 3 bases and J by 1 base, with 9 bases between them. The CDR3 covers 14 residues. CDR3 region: CASSFQARNTEAFF. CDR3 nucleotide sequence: TGTGCCAGCAGTTTCCAGGCCAGGAACACTGAAGCTTTCTTT.

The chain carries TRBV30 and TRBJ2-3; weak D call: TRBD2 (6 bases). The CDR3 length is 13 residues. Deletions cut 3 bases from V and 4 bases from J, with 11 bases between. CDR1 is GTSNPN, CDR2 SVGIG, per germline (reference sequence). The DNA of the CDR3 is TGTGCCTGGAGGTGGGGACTGCCAGATACGCAGTATTTT. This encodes CAWRWGLPDTQYF.

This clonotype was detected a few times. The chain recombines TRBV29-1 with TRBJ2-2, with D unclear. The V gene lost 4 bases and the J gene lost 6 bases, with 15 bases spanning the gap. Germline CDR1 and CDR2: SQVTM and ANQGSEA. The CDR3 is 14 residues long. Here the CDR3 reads CSVGVRVGAGELFF. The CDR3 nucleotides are TGCAGCGTTGGGGTTAGGGTCGGTGCCGGGGAGCTGTTTTTT.

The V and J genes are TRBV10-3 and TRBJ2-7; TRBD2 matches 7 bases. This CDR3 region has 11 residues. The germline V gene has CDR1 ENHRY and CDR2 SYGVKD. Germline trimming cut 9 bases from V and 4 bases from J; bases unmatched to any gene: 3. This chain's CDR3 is CAIDSGYEQYF. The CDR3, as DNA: TGTGCCATAGATAGCGGGTACGAGCAGTACTTC.

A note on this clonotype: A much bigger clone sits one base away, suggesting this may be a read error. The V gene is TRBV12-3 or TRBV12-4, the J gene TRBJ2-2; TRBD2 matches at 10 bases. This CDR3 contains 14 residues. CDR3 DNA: TGTGCCAGCAGTCAGCGGGAGGGTAACGGGGAGCTGCTTTTT. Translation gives CASSQREGNGELLF.

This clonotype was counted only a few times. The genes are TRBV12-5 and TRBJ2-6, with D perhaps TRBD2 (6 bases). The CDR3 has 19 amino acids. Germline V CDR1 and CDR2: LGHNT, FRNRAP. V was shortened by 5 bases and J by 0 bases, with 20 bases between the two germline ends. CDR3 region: CASGTSGSLWDSGANVLTF. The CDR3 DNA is TGTGCTAGTGGTACGAGCGGGTCCCTCTGGGACTCTGGGGCCAACGTCCTGACTTTC. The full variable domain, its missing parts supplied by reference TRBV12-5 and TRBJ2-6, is DARVTQTPRHKVTEMGQEVTMRCQPILGHNTVFWYRQTMMQGLELLAYFRNRAPLDDSGMPKDRFSAEMPDATLATLKIQPSEPRDSAVYFCASGTSGSLWDSGANVLTFGAGSRLTVL.

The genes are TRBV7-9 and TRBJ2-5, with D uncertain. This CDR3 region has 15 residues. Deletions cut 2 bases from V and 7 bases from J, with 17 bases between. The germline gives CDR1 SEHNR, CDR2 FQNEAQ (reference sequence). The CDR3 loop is CASSLSPLDLGTQYF. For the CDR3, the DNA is TGTGCCAGCAGCTTATCCCCTCTCGACCTAGGGACCCAGTACTTC.

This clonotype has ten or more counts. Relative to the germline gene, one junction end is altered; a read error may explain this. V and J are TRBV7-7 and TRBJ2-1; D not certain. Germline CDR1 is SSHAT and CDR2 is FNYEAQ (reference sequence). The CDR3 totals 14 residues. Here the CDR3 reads CASSWAEGGYEQFF. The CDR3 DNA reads TGTGCTAGCAGCTGGGCGGAAGGCGGTTATGAGCAGTTCTTC.

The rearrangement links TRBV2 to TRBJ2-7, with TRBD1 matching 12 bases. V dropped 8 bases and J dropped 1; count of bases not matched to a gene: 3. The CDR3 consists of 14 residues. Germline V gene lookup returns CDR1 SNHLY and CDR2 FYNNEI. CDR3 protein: CASLGQGASYEQYF. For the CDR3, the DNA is TGTGCCAGCCTGGGACAGGGGGCTTCCTACGAGCAGTACTTC. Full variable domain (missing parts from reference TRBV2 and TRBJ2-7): EPEVTQTPSHQVTQMGQEVILRCVPISNHLYFYWYRQILGQKVEFLVSFYNNEISEKSEIFDDQFSVERPDGSNFTLKIRSTKLEDSAMYFCASLGQGASYEQYFGPGTRLTVT.

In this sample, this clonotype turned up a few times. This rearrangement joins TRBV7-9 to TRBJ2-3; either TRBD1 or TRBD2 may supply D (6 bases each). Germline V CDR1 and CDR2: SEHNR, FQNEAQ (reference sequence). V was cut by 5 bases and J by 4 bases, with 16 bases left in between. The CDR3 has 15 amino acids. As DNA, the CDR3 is TGTGCCAGCAGCCACTGGGGGGCGCCGGCAGATACGCAGTATTTT. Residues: CASSHWGAPADTQYF.